Listed below are T cell receptor beta chains from one sample, sequenced in a study of cytomegalovirus exposure and HLA in healthy donors. Sequenced by immunoSEQ multiplex PCR; TCRdb stores in-frame clones only, minus some. Counted here are fewer than 100,000 clones, just under 80% occurring once; the ten biggest clones make up over 4%. Sequenced sample: PBMCs. The receptors stem from a woman aged 40 to 50 in good health and CMV-seropositive. Each CDR3 is given with its conserved first and last residue. A D gene is named only where the DNA matches it firmly. Not every row has a clone size; where given, it reads once, few, many or a size class.

>TRBJ2-7|NA|TRBV5-4|14|NA
CASSLQGGSYEQYF
TGTGCCAGCAGCTTACAGGGAGGGAGCTACGAGCAGTACTTC
>TRBJ1-3|TRBD1|TRBV28|17|NA
CASSLFGTGFSGNTIYF
TGTGCCAGCAGTTTATTTGGGACAGGGTTCTCTGGAAACACCATATATTTT
>TRBJ2-2|TRBD1|TRBV18|17|NA
CASSRTAGQGNTGELFF
TGTGCCAGCTCCCGAACTGCCGGACAGGGAAACACCGGGGAGCTGTTTTTT
>TRBJ1-2|NA|TRBV7-9|14|NA
CSSSRTAESYGYTF
TGTTCCAGCAGCCGCACCGCAGAAAGCTATGGCTACACCTTC
>TRBJ2-7|TRBD2|TRBV29-1|15|NA
CSVEGGGSPSYEQYF
TGCAGCGTTGAAGGGGGAGGGAGTCCATCCTACGAGCAGTACTTC
>TRBJ1-2|NA|TRBV10-2|14|NA
CASSEMGVEGGYTF
TGCGCCAGCAGTGAGATGGGGGTGGAGGGTGGCTACACCTTC
>TRBJ1-2|TRBD1|TRBV5-4|14|NA
CASSKRQGGYGYTF
TGTGCCAGCAGCAAACGACAGGGTGGCTATGGCTACACCTTC
>TRBJ1-3|TRBD1|TRBV27|14|NA
CASRPHRQGSPIYF
TGTGCCAGCAGGCCCCATCGACAGGGATCCCCCATATATTTT
>TRBJ2-1|NA|TRBV4-2|16|NA
CASSQVVSQRSNEQFF
TGTGCCAGCAGCCAAGTCGTCTCACAACGAAGCAATGAGCAGTTCTTC
>TRBJ2-2|NA|TRBV10-3|13|NA
CAIGLSRDGELFF
TGTGCCATCGGCTTATCGAGGGACGGGGAGCTGTTTTTT
>TRBJ1-1|NA|TRBV5-5|15|NA
CASSLLERQGAEAFF
TGTGCCAGCAGCTTGTTGGAGCGTCAAGGTGCTGAAGCTTTCTTT
>TRBJ2-3|TRBD2|TRBV5-1|16|NA
CASSSLAGGDTDTQYF
TGCGCCAGCAGCTCCCTAGCGGGAGGTGACACAGATACGCAGTATTTT
>TRBJ1-4|NA|TRBV19|15|NA
CASSIAAGEYVKLFF
TGTGCCAGTAGTATAGCGGCGGGGGAATATGTAAAACTGTTTTTT
>TRBJ2-3|NA|TRBV5-6|14|NA
CASSLDNRADTQYF
TGTGCCAGCAGCTTGGACAATCGGGCAGATACGCAGTATTTT
>TRBJ2-5|NA|TRBV6-1|14|NA
CASSRREWEETQYF
TGTGCCAGCAGTCGTCGGGAGTGGGAAGAGACCCAGTACTTC
>TRBJ2-5|NA|TRBV7-2|14|NA
CASSKGSSPETQYF
TGTGCCAGCAGCAAAGGGAGTTCCCCAGAGACCCAGTACTTC
>TRBJ1-2|NA|TRBV14|13|few
CASSPHEGFGYTF
TGTGCCAGCAGCCCCCACGAGGGCTTTGGCTACACCTTC
>TRBJ1-2|NA|TRBV2|15|NA
CASRLRSGMGYGYTF
TGTGCCAGCAGGCTCAGGTCAGGGATGGGCTATGGCTACACCTTC
>TRBJ1-2|TRBD1|TRBV4-2|18|NA
CASSQVGDRGPGGYGYTF
TGTGCCAGCAGCCAAGTAGGGGACAGGGGGCCGGGAGGCTATGGCTACACCTTC
>TRBJ2-5|NA|TRBV19|14|NA
CASKPGTSSRTQYF
TGTGCCAGTAAACCCGGGACATCCTCTAGGACCCAGTACTTC
>TRBJ2-1|TRBD1|TRBV30|14|NA
CAWAQGARGNEQFF
TGTGCCTGGGCACAGGGGGCGCGAGGCAATGAGCAGTTCTTC
>TRBJ1-4|TRBD1|TRBV15|15|NA
CATSNRDRGYEKLFF
TGTGCCACCAGCAATCGGGACAGGGGTTATGAAAAACTGTTTTTT
>TRBJ1-5|NA|TRBV4-1|14|once
CASSHEQGIQPQHF
TGCGCCAGCAGCCATGAGCAGGGAATTCAGCCCCAGCATTTT
>TRBJ2-1|TRBD2|TRBV7-6|17|NA
CASSPPVAGDPYNEQFF
TGTGCCAGCAGCCCCCCGGTAGCGGGGGACCCCTACAATGAGCAGTTCTTC
>TRBJ1-2|NA|TRBV19|15|NA
CASTWGGALRDGYTF
TGTGCCAGTACCTGGGGGGGGGCGCTTCGAGATGGCTACACCTTC
>TRBJ2-4|TRBD2|TRBV28|14|NA
CASSPRTSGRQRYF
TGTGCCAGCAGTCCAAGGACTAGCGGGAGGCAAAGATACTTC
>TRBJ2-3|NA|TRBV5-1|14|NA
CASSGGQSTDTQYF
TGCGCCAGCAGCGGGGGCCAAAGCACAGATACGCAGTATTTT
>TRBJ1-1|NA|TRBV5-6|15|NA
CASSLLTGMNTEAFF
TGTGCCAGCAGCTTACTGACAGGCATGAACACTGAAGCTTTCTTT
>TRBJ2-3|NA|TRBV27|16|few
CASSFSGNRGTDTQYF
TGTGCCAGCAGTTTTTCCGGTAACAGAGGCACAGATACGCAGTATTTT
>TRBJ2-5|NA|TRBV2|14|NA
CASSENRDQETQYF
TGTGCCAGCAGTGAGAACAGGGACCAAGAGACCCAGTACTTC
>TRBJ2-5|NA|TRBV18|12|NA
CASSPQQETQYF
TGTGCCAGCTCACCCCAACAAGAGACCCAGTACTTC
>TRBJ2-7|NA|TRBV21-1|17|NA
CASSKGSARTETGEQYF
TGTGCCAGCAGCAAAGGGAGTGCGAGGACAGAGACGGGGGAGCAGTACTTC
>TRBJ1-2|NA|TRBV7-9|15|NA
CASSPNADSLYGYTF
TGTGCCAGCAGCCCTAATGCGGACAGTCTCTATGGCTACACCTTC
>TRBJ2-6|NA|TRBV5-1|15|NA
CASSLGGSGANVLTF
TGCGCCAGCAGCTTGGGAGGGTCTGGGGCCAACGTCCTGACTTTC
>TRBJ1-2|NA|TRBV19|12|NA
CASSNRVLGYTF
TGTGCCAGTAGTAATCGGGTTCTAGGCTACACCTTC
>TRBJ2-1|NA|TRBV29-1|13|few
CSVSRISPPGQFF
TGCAGCGTTAGCCGGATTTCCCCCCCAGGGCAGTTCTTC
>TRBJ2-5|TRBD2|TRBV4-1|15|NA
CASSLLGLAGATQYF
TGCGCCAGCAGCCTCCTGGGACTAGCGGGAGCGACCCAGTACTTC
>TRBJ1-2|NA|TRBV11-2|15|NA
CASSSGTGGPGGYTF
TGTGCCAGCAGCTCAGGGACGGGGGGCCCGGGGGGCTACACCTTC
>TRBJ2-5|TRBD1|TRBV6-1|14|NA
CASSAPPGGETQYF
TGTGCCAGCAGTGCCCCTCCAGGGGGAGAGACCCAGTACTTC
>TRBJ2-1|TRBD2|TRBV6-1|19|NA
CASSDGRGAPTGGVGEQFF
TGTGCCAGCAGTGATGGTCGGGGGGCGCCTACGGGAGGGGTGGGTGAGCAGTTCTTC
>TRBJ1-1|TRBD1|TRBV11-2|14|few
CASSLAGGNTEAFF
TGTGCCAGCAGCTTAGCAGGGGGGAACACTGAAGCTTTCTTT
>TRBJ1-5|NA|TRBV27|15|NA
CASSADGVSNQPQHF
TGTGCCAGCAGCGCGGACGGGGTTAGCAATCAGCCCCAGCATTTT
>TRBJ1-2|TRBD1|TRBV5-1|17|NA
CASSLDFWGQGNYGYTF
TGCGCCAGCAGCTTGGATTTTTGGGGACAGGGGAACTATGGCTACACCTTC
>TRBJ2-1|NA|TRBV29-1|13|NA
CSVEGYLLGEQFF
TGCAGCGTTGAGGGCTATCTTCTTGGTGAGCAGTTCTTC
>TRBJ2-7|TRBD2|TRBV4-1|15|NA
CASSRTSGASYEQYF
TGCGCCAGCAGCCGAACTAGCGGGGCTTCCTACGAGCAGTACTTC
>TRBJ2-5|TRBD1|TRBV7-9|15|few
CASSPAGTDGETQYF
TGTGCCAGCAGCCCAGCCGGGACAGATGGAGAGACCCAGTACTTC
>TRBJ2-7|NA|TRBV9|12|NA
CASSRTSGEQYF
TGTGCCAGCAGCCGGACAAGCGGGGAGCAGTACTTC
>TRBJ2-1|NA|TRBV12-2|16|NA
CASRWPLESSYNEQFF
TGTGCAAGTCGCTGGCCACTGGAGAGCTCCTACAATGAGCAGTTCTTC
>TRBJ2-7|TRBD1|TRBV6-1|14|NA
CASSESQGVAEQYF
TGTGCCAGCAGTGAATCACAGGGGGTGGCCGAGCAGTACTTC
>TRBJ1-2|NA|TRBV15|14|once
CATSRVDSPYGYTF
TGTGCCACCAGCAGAGTGGACAGCCCTTATGGCTACACCTTC
>TRBJ2-2|NA|TRBV6-6|14|NA
CASTSDPNTGELFF
TGTGCCAGCACTAGCGACCCGAACACCGGGGAGCTGTTTTTT
>TRBJ2-1|NA|TRBV9|12|NA
CASSLSGNEQFF
TGTGCCAGCAGCCTCTCCGGCAATGAGCAGTTCTTC